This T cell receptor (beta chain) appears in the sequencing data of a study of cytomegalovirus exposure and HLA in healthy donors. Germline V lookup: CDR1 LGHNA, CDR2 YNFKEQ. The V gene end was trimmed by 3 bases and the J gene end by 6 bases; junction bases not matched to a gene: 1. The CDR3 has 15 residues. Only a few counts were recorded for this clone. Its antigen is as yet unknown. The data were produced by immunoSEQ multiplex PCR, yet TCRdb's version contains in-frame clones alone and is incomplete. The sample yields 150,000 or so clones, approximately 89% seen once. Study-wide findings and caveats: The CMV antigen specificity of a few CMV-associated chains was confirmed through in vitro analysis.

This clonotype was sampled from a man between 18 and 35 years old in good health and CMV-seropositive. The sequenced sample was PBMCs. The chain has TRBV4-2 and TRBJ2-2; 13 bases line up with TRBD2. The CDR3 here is CASSHTSGGAGELFF. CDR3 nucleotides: TGTGCCAGCAGCCACACTAGCGGGGGGGCCGGGGAGCTGTTTTTT.